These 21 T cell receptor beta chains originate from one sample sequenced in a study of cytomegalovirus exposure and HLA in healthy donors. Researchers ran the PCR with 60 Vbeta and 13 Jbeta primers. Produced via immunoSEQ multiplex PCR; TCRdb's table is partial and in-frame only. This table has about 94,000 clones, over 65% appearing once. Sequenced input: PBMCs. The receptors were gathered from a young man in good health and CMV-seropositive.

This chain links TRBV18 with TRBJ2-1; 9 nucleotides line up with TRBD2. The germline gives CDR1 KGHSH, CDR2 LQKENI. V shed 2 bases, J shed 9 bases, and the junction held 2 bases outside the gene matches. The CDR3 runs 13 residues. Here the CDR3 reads CASSPASGIEQFF. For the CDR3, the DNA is TGTGCCAGCTCACCAGCTAGCGGGATTGAGCAGTTCTTC.

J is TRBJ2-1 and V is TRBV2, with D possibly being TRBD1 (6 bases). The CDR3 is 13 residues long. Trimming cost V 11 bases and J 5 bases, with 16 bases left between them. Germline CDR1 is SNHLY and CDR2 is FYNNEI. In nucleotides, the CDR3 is TGTGCCTCCTGGCAGGGGATTAACAATGAGCAGTTCTTC. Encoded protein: CASWQGINNEQFF.

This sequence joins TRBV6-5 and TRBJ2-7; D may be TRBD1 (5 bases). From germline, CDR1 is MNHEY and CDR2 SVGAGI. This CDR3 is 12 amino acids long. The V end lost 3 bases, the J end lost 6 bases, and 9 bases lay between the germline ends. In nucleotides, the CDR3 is TGTGCCAGCAGTTATGGGGCTCGCGAGCAGTACTTC. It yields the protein CASSYGAREQYF.

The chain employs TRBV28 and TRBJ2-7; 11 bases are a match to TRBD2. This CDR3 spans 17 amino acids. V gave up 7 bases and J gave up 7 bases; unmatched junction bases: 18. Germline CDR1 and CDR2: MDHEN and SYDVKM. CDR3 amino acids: CASIGNPLLAGEREQYF. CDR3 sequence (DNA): TGTGCCAGCATCGGAAACCCCTTACTAGCGGGAGAGAGGGAGCAGTACTTC.

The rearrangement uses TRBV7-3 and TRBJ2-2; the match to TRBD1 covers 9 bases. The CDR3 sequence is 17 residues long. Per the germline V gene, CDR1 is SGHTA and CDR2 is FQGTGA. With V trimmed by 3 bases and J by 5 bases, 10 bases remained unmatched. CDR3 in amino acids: CASSFLPGQGLTGELFF. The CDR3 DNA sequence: TGTGCCAGCAGCTTCCTCCCGGGACAGGGTCTAACCGGGGAGCTGTTTTTT.

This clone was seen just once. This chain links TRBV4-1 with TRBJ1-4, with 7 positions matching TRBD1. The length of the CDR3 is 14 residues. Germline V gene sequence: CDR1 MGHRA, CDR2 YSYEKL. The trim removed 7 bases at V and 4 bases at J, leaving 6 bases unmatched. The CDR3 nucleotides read TGCGCCAGCAATTTAGGGACAGATAATGAAAAACTGTTTTTT. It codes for CASNLGTDNEKLFF.

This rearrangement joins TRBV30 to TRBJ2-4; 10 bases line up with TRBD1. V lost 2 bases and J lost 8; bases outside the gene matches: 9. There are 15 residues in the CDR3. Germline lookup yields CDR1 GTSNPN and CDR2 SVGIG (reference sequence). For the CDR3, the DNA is TGTGCCTGGAGTAGACAGGGGGCTACGGAGGACATTCAGTACTTC. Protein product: CAWSRQGATEDIQYF.

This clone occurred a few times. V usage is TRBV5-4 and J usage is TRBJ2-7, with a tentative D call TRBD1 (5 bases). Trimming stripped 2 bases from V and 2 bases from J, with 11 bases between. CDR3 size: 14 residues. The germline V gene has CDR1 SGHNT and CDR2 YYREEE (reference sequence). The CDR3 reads CASSFQDSPYEQYF. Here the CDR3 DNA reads TGTGCCAGCAGCTTCCAAGACAGTCCCTACGAGCAGTACTTC.

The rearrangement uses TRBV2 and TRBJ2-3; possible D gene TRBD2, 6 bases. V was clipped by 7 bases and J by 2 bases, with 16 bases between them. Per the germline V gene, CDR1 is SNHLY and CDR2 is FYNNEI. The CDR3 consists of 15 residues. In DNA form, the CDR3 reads TGTGCCAGCACCCTGCGGGCGGGAACCACAGATACGCAGTATTTT. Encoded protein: CASTLRAGTTDTQYF.

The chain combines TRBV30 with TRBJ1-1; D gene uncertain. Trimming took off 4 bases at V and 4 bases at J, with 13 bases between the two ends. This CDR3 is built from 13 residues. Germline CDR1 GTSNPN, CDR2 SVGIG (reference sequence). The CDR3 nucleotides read TGTGCCTGGACCTCGACCAGCGGCACTGAAGCTTTCTTT. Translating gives CAWTSTSGTEAFF. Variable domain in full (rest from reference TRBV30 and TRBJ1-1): SQTIHQWPATLVQPVGSPLSLECTVEGTSNPNLYWYRQAAGRGLQLLFYSVGIGQISSEVPQNLSASRPQDRQFILSSKKLLLSDSGFYLCAWTSTSGTEAFFGQGTRLTVV.

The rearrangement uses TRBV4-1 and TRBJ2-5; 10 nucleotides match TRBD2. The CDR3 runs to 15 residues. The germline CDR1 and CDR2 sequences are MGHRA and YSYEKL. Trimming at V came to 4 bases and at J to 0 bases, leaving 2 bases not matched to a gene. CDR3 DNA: TGCGCCAGCAGCCCCGGACTAGCGGACCAAGAGACCCAGTACTTC. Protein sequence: CASSPGLADQETQYF.

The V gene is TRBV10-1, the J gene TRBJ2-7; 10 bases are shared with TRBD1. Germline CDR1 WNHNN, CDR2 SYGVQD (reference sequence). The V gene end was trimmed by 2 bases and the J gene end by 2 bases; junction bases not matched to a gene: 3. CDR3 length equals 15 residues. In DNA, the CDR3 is TGCGCCAGCAGTGAGCCGGGACAGGGGACCTACGAGCAGTACTTC. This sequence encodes CASSEPGQGTYEQYF.

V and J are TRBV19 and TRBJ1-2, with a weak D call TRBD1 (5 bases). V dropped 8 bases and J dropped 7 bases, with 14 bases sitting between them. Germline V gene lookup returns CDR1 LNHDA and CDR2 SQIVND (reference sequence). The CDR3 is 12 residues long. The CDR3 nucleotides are TGTGCCAGTTCAAACCCGGGGGGTGGCTACACCTTC. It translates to CASSNPGGGYTF.

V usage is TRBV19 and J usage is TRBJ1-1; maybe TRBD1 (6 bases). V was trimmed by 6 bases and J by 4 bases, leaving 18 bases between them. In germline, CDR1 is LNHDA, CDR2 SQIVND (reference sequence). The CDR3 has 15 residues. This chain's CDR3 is CASSPQGGGLTEAFF. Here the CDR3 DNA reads TGTGCCAGTAGCCCACAGGGAGGGGGGCTCACTGAAGCTTTCTTT.

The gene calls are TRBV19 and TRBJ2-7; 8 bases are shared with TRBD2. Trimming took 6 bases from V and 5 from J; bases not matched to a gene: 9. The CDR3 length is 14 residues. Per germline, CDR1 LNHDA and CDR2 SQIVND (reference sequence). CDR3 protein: CASRLSGRGDEQYF. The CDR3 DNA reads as TGTGCCAGTAGGCTCAGCGGGAGAGGTGACGAGCAGTACTTC.

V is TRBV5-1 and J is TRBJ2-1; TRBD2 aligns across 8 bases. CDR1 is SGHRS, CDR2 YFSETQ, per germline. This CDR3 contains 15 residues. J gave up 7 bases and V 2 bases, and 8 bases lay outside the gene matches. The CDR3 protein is CASSFAGGAGNEQFF. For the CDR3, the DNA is TGCGCCAGCAGCTTCGCCGGGGGGGCAGGAAATGAGCAGTTCTTC.

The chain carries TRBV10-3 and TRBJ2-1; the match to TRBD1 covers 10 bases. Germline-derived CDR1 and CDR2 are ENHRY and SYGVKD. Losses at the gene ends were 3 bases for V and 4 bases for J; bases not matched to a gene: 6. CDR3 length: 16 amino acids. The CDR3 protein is CAISDLGTGDYNEQFF. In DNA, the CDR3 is TGTGCCATCAGTGATCTCGGGACAGGGGATTACAATGAGCAGTTCTTC.

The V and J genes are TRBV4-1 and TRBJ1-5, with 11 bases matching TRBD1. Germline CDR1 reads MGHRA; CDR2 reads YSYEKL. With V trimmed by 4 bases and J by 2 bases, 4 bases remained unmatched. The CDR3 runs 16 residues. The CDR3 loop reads CASSRTGGAGNQPQHF. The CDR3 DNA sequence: TGCGCCAGCAGCCGGACAGGGGGCGCCGGCAATCAGCCCCAGCATTTT.

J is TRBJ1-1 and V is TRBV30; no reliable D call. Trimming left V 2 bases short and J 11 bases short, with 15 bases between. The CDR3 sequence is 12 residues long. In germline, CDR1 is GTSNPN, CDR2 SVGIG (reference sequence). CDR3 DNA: TGTGCCTGGAGTAAGGCCTACCTGGGCGCTTTCTTT. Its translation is CAWSKAYLGAFF. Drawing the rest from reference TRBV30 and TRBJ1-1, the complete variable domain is SQTIHQWPATLVQPVGSPLSLECTVEGTSNPNLYWYRQAAGRGLQLLFYSVGIGQISSEVPQNLSASRPQDRQFILSSKKLLLSDSGFYLCAWSKAYLGAFFGQGTRLTVV.

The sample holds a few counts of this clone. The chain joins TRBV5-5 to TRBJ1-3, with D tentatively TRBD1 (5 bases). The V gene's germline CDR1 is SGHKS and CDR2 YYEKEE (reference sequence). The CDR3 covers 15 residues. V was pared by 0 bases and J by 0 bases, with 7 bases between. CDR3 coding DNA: TGTGCCAGCAGCTTGGCGGGGGACTCTGGAAACACCATATATTTT. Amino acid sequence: CASSLAGDSGNTIYF.

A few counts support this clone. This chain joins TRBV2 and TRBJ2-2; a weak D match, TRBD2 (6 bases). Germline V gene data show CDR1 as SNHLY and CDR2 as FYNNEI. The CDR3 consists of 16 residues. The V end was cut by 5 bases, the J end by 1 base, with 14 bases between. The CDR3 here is CASSSRASENTGELFF. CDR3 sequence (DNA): TGTGCCAGCAGTTCGCGGGCTAGCGAGAACACCGGGGAGCTGTTTTTT.